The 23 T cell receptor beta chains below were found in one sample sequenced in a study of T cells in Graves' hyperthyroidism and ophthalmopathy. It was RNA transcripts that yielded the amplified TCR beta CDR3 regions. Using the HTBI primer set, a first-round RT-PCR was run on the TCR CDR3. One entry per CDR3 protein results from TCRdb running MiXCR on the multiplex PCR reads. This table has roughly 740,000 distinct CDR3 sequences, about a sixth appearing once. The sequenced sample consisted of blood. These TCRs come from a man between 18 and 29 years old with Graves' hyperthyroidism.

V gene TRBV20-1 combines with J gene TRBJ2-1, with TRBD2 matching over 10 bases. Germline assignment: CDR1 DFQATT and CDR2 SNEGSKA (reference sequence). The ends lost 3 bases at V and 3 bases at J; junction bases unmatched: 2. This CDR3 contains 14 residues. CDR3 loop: CSARKREGYNEQFF. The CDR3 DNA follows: TGCAGTGCTAGGAAGCGGGAGGGCTACAATGAGCAGTTCTTC.

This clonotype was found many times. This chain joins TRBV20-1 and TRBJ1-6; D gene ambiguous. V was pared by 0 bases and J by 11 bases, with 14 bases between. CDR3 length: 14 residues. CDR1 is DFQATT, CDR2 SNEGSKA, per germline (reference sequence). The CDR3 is CSARDYPTGAPLHF. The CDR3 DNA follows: TGCAGTGCTAGAGATTACCCGACGGGTGCACCCCTCCACTTT.

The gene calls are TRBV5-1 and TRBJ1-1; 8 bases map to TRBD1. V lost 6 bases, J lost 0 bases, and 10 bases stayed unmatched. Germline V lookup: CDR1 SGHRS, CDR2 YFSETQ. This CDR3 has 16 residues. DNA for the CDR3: TGCGCCAGCACCACTGACAGGGGTCTAATGAACACTGAAGCTTTCTTT. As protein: CASTTDRGLMNTEAFF.

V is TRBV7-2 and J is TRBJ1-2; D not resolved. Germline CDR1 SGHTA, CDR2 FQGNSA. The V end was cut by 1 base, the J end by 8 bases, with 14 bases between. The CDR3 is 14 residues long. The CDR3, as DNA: TGTGCCAGCAGCTTAGTAATCCCACAGAGGGGCTACACCTTC. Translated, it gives CASSLVIPQRGYTF. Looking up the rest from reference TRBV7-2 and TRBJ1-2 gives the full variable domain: GAGVSQSPSNKVTEKGKDVELRCDPISGHTALYWYRQSLGQGLEFLIYFQGNSAPDKSGLPSDRFSAERTGGSVSTLTIQRTQQEDSAVYLCASSLVIPQRGYTFGSGTRLTVV.

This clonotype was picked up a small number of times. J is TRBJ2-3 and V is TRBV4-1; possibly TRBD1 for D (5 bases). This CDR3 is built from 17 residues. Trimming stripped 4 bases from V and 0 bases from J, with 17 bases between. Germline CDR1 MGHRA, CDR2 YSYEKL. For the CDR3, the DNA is TGCGCCAGCAGCCCCAGGGTTGACTCTCTTAGCACAGATACGCAGTATTTT. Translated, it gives CASSPRVDSLSTDTQYF.

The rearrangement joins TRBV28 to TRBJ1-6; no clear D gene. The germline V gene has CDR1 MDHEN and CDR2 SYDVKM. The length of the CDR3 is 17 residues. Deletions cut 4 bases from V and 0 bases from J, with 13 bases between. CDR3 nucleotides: TGTGCCAGCAGTTCCTTTCCGGGAAGCTCCTATAATTCACCCCTCCACTTT. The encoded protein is CASSSFPGSSYNSPLHF.

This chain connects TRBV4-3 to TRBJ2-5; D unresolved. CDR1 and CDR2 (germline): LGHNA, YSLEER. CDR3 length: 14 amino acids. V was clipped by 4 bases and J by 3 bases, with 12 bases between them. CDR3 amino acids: CASSPSGRKETQYF. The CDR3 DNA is TGCGCCAGCAGCCCAAGTGGCAGGAAAGAGACCCAGTACTTC.

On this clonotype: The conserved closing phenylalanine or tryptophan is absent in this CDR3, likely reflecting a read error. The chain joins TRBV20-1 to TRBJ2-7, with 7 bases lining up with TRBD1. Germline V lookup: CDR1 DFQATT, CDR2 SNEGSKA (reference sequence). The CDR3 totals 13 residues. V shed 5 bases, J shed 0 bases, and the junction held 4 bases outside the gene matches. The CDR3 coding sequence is TGCAGTGCTCGCTGGACAGGCTCCTACGAGCAGTACTCC. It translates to CSARWTGSYEQYS.

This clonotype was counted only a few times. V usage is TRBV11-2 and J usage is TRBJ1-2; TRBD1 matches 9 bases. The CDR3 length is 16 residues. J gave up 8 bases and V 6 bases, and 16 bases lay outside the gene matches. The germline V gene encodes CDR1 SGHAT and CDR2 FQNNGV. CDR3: CASRTTGGTGLGGYTF. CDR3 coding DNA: TGTGCCAGCAGGACTACCGGTGGGACAGGGTTAGGAGGCTACACCTTC.

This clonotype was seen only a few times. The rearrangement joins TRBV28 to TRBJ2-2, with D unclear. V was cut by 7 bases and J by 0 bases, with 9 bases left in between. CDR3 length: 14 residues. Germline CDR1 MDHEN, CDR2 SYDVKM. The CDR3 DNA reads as TGTGCCAGCATCCTAAGTTCGAACACCGGGGAGCTGTTTTTT. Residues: CASILSSNTGELFF.

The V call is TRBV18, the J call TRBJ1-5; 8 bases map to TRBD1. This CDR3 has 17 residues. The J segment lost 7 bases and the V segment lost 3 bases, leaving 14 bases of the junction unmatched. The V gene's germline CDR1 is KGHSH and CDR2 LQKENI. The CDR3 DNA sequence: TGTGCCAGCTCACCTACCTCAGACCCAGGGGGCGGGCAGCCCCAGCATTTT. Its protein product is CASSPTSDPGGGQPQHF.

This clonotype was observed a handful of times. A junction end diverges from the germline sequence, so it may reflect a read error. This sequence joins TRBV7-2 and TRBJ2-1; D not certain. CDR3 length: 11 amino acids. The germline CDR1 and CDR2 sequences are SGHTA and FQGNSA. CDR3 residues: CASRDYNGQFF. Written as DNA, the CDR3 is TGTGCCAGCAGGGATTACAATGGGCAGTTCTTC.

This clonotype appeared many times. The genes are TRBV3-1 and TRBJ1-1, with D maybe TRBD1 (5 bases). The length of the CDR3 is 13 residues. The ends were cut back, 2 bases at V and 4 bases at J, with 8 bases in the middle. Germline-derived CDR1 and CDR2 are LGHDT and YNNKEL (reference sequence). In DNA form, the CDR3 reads TGTGCCAGCAGCCAACAAAGGGGCACTGAAGCTTTCTTT. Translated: CASSQQRGTEAFF.

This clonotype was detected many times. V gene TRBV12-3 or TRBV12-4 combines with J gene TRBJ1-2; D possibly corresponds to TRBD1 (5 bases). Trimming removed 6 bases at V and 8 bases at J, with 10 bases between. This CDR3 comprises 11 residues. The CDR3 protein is CASSQGTGYTF. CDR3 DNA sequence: TGTGCCAGCAGCCAGGGAACCGGCTACACCTTC.

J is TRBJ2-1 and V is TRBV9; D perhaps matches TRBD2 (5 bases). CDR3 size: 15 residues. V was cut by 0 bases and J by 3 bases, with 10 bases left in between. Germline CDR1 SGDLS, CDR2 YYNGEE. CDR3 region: CASSVELAGYNEQFF. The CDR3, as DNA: TGTGCCAGCAGCGTAGAGCTAGCCGGCTACAATGAGCAGTTCTTC.

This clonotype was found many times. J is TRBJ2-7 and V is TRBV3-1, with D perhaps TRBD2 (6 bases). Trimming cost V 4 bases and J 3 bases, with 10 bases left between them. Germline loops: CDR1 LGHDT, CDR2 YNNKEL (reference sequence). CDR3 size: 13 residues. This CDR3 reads CASSPRGYYEQYF. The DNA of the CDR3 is TGTGCCAGCAGCCCGCGGGGCTACTACGAGCAGTACTTC.

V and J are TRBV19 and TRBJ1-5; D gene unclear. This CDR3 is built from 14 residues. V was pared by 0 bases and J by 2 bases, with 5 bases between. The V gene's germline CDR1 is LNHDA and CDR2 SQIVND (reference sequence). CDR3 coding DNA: TGTGCCAGTAGTATAGAAACGGGCAATCAGCCCCAGCATTTT. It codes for CASSIETGNQPQHF.

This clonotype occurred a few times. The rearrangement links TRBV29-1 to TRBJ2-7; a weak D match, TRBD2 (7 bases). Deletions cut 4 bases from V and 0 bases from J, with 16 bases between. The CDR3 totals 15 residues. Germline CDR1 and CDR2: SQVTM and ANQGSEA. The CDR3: CSVVQGGGGSYEQYF. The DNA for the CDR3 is TGCAGCGTTGTACAGGGAGGGGGGGGCTCCTACGAGCAGTACTTC.

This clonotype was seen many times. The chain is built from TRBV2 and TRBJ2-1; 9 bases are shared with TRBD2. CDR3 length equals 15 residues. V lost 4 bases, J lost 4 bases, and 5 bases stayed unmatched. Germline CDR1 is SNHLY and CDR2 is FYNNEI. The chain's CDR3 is CASSVRLAEYNEQFF. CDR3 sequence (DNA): TGTGCCAGCAGTGTAAGACTAGCGGAATACAATGAGCAGTTCTTC.

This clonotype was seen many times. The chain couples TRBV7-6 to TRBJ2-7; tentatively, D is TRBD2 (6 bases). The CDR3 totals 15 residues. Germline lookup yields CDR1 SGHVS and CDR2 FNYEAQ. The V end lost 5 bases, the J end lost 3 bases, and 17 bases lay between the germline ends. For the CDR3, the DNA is TGTGCCAGCAGCCCGCTTGGCGGGAATCGCTACGAGCAGTACTTC. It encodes CASSPLGGNRYEQYF.

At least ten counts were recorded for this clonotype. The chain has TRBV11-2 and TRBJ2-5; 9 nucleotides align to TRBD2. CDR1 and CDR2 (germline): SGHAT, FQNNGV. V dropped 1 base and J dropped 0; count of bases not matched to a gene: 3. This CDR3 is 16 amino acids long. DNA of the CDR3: TGTGCCAGCAGCTTAGGAATAGCGGGGGACCAAGAGACCCAGTACTTC. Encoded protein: CASSLGIAGDQETQYF.

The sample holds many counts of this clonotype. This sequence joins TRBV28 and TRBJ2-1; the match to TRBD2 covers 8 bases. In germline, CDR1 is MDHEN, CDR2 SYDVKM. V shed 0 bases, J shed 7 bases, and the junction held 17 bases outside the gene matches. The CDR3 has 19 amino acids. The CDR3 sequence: CASSLWSPGVSGSGNEQFF. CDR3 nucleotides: TGTGCCAGCAGTTTATGGAGCCCCGGGGTCAGCGGGAGTGGGAATGAGCAGTTCTTC.

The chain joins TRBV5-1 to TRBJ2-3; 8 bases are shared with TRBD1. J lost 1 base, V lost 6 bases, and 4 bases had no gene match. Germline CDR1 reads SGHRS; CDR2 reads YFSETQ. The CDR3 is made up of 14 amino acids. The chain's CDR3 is CASKETGGTDTQYF. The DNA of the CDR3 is TGCGCCAGCAAGGAGACAGGGGGCACAGATACGCAGTATTTT.